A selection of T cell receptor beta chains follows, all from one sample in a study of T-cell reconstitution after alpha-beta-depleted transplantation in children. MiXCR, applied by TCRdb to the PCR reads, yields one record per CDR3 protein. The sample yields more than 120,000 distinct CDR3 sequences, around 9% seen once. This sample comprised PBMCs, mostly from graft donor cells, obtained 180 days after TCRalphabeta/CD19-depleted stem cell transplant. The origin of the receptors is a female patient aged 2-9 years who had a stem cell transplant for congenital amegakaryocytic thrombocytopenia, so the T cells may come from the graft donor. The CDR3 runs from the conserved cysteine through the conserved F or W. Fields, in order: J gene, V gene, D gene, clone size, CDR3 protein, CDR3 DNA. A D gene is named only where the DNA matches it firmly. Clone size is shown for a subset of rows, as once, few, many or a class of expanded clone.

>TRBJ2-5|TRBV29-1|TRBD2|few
CSVDRLGGRETQYF
TGCAGCGTTGATAGACTAGGCGGGAGAGAGACCCAGTACTTC
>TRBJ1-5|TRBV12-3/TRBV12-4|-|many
CASRYQPQHF
TGTGCCAGCAGGTATCAGCCCCAGCATTTT
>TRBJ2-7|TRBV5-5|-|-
CASSAGLVSYEQYF
TGTGCCAGCAGCGCCGGGCTAGTCTCCTACGAGCAGTACTTC
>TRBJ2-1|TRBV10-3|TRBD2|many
CAIRPGLAGGSNEQFF
TGTGCCATCAGGCCGGGACTAGCGGGAGGGAGCAATGAGCAGTTCTTC
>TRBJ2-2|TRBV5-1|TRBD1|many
CASSLRDRETGELFF
TGCGCCAGCAGCTTGAGGGACAGGGAAACCGGGGAGCTGTTTTTT
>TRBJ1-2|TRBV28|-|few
CASSFSVYGYTF
TGTGCCAGCAGTTTTTCAGTATATGGCTACACCTTC
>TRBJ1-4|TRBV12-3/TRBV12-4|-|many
CASSLRLGNEKLFF
TGTGCCAGCAGTTTACGGTTGGGGAATGAAAAACTGTTTTTT
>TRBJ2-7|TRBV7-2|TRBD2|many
CASSSRTSGSNEQYF
TGTGCCAGCAGCTCTAGGACTAGCGGGAGCAACGAGCAGTACTTC
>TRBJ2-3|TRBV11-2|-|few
CASSSQIPDYTHTDTQYF
TGTGCCAGCAGCTCACAGATACCCGACTATACCCACACAGATACGCAGTATTTT
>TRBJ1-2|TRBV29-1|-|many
CSVEERWWRLRGGSREYYGYTF
TGCAGCGTTGAAGAAAGATGGTGGAGATTGAGGGGTGGATCCCGAGAATATTATGGCTACACCTTC
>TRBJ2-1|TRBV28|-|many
CASSPRDPYNEQFF
TGTGCCAGCAGTCCCCGCGATCCTTACAATGAGCAGTTCTTC
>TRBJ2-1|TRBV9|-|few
CASSGIGGNEQFF
TGTGCCAGCAGCGGTATTGGAGGCAATGAGCAGTTCTTC
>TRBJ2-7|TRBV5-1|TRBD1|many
CASSLAGTGSSYEQYF
TGCGCCAGCAGCTTAGCCGGGACAGGGAGCTCCTACGAGCAGTACTTC
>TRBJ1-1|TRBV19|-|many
CASRGISGTPNTEAFF
TGTGCCAGTCGAGGGATATCTGGGACACCGAACACTGAAGCTTTCTTT
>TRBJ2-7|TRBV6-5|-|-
CASSPLLVNEQYF
TGTGCCAGCAGCCCACTATTAGTCAACGAGCAGTACTTC
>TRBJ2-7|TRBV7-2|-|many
CASSARTGSGSYEQYF
TGTGCCAGCAGCGCTCGGACCGGGAGTGGCTCCTACGAGCAGTACTTC
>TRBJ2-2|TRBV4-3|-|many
CASSQVPLYAGELFF
TGCGCCAGCAGCCAAGTTCCCTTGTATGCCGGGGAGCTGTTTTTT
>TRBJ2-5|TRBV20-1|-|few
CSARVWQPGETQYF
TGCAGTGCTAGAGTTTGGCAGCCGGGGGAGACCCAGTACTTC
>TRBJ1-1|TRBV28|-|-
CASSQYGGDNTEAFF
TGTGCCAGCAGCCAATACGGTGGGGATAACACTGAAGCTTTCTTT
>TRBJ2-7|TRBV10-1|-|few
CASSERVESEQYF
TGCGCCAGCAGTGAGAGGGTTGAGTCCGAGCAGTACTTC
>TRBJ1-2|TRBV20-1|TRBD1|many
CSASNPGTGNYGYTF
TGCAGTGCTTCTAATCCCGGGACAGGCAACTATGGCTACACCTTC
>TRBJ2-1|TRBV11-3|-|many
CASSLDPGDEQFF
TGTGCCAGCAGCTTAGATCCGGGCGATGAGCAGTTCTTC
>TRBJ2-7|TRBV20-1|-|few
CSADGHGSKKSYEQYF
TGCAGTGCTGACGGACACGGAAGCAAAAAGTCCTACGAGCAGTACTTC
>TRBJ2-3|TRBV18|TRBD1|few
CASSPPTGGTDTQYF
TGTGCCAGCTCACCTCCGACAGGGGGAACAGATACGCAGTATTTT
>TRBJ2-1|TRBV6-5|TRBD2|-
CASSSRLAGGPSEQFF
TGTGCCAGCAGTTCAAGACTAGCGGGAGGGCCGAGTGAGCAGTTCTTC
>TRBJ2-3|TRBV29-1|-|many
CSVEAFPLQYF
TGCAGCGTTGAGGCCTTTCCTCTCCAGTATTTT
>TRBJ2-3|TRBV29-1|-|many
CSVIAIYTDTQYF
TGCAGCGTTATAGCGATCTACACAGATACGCAGTATTTT
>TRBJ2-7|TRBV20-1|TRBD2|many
CSALLSKREFYPYEQYF
TGCAGTGCCCTTTTAAGCAAGCGGGAGTTTTATCCCTACGAGCAGTACTTC
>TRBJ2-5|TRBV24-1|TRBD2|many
CATSDPGLAGAGETQYF
TGTGCCACCAGTGATCCTGGACTAGCGGGAGCTGGAGAGACCCAGTACTTC
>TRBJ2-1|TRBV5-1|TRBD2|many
CASSLSTTSVSYNEQFF
TGCGCCAGCAGCTTGTCCACAACTAGCGTATCCTACAATGAGCAGTTCTTC
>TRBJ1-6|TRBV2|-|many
CASSISNSPLHF
TGTGCCAGCAGTATCAGTAATTCACCCCTCCACTTT
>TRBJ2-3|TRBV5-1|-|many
CASSLGGGPDTQYF
TGCGCCAGCAGCTTGGGGGGCGGCCCCGATACGCAGTATTTT
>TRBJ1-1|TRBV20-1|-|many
CSARDRRGMNTEAFF
TGCAGTGCTAGAGATAGAAGGGGTATGAACACTGAAGCTTTCTTT